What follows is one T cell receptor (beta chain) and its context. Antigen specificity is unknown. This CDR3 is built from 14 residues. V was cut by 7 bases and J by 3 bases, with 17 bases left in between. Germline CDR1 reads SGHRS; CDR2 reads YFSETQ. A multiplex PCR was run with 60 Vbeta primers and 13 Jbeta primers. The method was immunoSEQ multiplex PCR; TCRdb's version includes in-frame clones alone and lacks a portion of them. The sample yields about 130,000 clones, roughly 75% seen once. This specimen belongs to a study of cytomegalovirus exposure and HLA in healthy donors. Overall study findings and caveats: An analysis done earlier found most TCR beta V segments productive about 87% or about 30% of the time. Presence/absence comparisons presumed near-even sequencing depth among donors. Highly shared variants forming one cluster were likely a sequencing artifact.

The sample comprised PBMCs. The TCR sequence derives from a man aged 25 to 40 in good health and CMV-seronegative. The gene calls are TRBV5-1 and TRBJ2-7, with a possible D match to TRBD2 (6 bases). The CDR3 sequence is CASGWASDNYEQYF. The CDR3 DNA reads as TGCGCCAGCGGATGGGCTAGCGACAACTACGAGCAGTACTTC. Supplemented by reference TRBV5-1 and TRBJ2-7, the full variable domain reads KAGVTQTPRYLIKTRGQQVTLSCSPISGHRSVSWYQQTPGQGLQFLFEYFSETQRNKGNFPGRFSGRQFSNSRSEMNVSTLELGDSALYLCASGWASDNYEQYFGPGTRLTVT.